This TCR beta chain derives from a study of PD-L1 blockade in urothelial cancer. Templates that were synthetic TCR analogs were spiked into each PCR. Sequencing was performed with immunoSEQ multiplex PCR; in TCRdb, only in-frame clones are kept and a portion is missing. The data contain approximately 110,000 clones, around 82% of them singletons. Germline loops: CDR1 SQVTM, CDR2 ANQGSEA. The CDR3 length is 13 residues. Trimming took 7 bases from V and 5 from J; bases not matched to a gene: 9. This clonotype was obtained from a man over 45 with urothelial cancer. Specimen: PBMCs, collected around atezolizumab (anti-PD-L1) treatment. The J gene is TRBJ2-7, the V gene TRBV29-1; 9 nucleotides agree with TRBD2. CDR3 DNA: TGCAGCGCTCGGGGTAGCGGGAGCAACGAGCAGTACTTC. Amino acids: CSARGSGSNEQYF.